What follows is one T cell receptor beta chain and its context. This CDR3 has 14 amino acids. Per the germline V gene, CDR1 is LGHNA and CDR2 is YNFKEQ. This record comes from a study of monozygotic twins with inflammatory bowel disease. No DNA is given; TCRdb re-called the 5' RACE reads and lists each CDR3 protein once. The sample shows about 150,000 distinct CDR3 sequences, and over 1% sits with its ten largest clones. Material: blood. This clonotype originated in a human donor with ulcerative colitis or Crohn's disease, or a healthy co-twin of an affected twin (not recorded which). The chain uses TRBV4-2 and TRBJ1-1; the TCRdb D gene call, TRBD1, has no DNA to confirm it. CDR3 region: CASSQEGAGTEAFF.